This T cell receptor (beta chain) was sequenced during a study of OX40 agonist ivuxolimab in advanced cancers. About the research overall: Cohort: roughly 80% men, mean age approximately 66, aged about 20 to 85.

The V gene lost 0 bases and the J gene lost 4 bases, with 13 bases spanning the gap. CDR1 is MGHRA, CDR2 YSYEKL, per germline. The CDR3 is 16 residues long. Only in-frame clones appear in the TCRdb table, and some are missing; sequencing was by immunoSEQ multiplex PCR. There are 60,000 or so clones in the sample; roughly 87% occur only once, and roughly 0.79% lies in the top ten. Study findings and constraints: Low normalized clonal expansion also occurred in some nonresponding patients. CD4+ T cells averaged fewer expanded clones than CD8+ T cells.

Comments on this clone: Its antigen is currently unknown.

The chain links TRBV4-1 to TRBJ2-1; tentatively, D is TRBD2 (5 bases). This receptor was taken from an adult with an advanced solid tumor such as melanoma, head and neck, liver or kidney cancer. This specimen was CD4+ or CD8+ T cells sorted from blood, taken in a trial of the OX40 agonist ivuxolimab. The CDR3 bases are TGCGCCAGCAGCCAAGATCTGGGCGGGCAATACAATGAGCAGTTCTTC. This codes for CASSQDLGGQYNEQFF.